Listed here are 6 T cell receptor beta chains from one sample, sequenced in a study of CXCR3-negative and CXCR3-positive naive CD8 T cells. Libraries were UMI-labeled 5' RACE TRB cDNA. Reanalyzing the 5' RACE reads, TCRdb keeps one entry per CDR3 protein, without DNA. The sample data list 45,000 or so distinct CDR3 sequences. What was sequenced was naive CXCR3- CD8+ T cells from blood. The subset denotes: CD45RO-CCR7+CD27+CD95- naive CD8+ T cells lacking CXCR3 (TNR3-). Receptors originate from a human donor in good health. Some clones in this sample may be carry-over from other donors' samples.

This chain uses TRBV28 with TRBJ2-7; lacking DNA, the TRBD1 call made by TCRdb goes unchecked. CDR1 MDHEN and CDR2 SYDVKM come from the germline V gene. The CDR3 runs to 12 residues. CDR3 residues: CASSFRGPEQYF.

The V gene is TRBV4-3, the J gene TRBJ1-2; TCRdb gives TRBD1 as the D gene, but with no DNA this cannot be confirmed. The CDR3 length is 16 residues. Looked up from germline, CDR1 is LGHNA and CDR2 is YSLEER. CDR3: CASSRAQGEINYGYTF.

This chain joins TRBV12-3 or TRBV12-4 and TRBJ2-7; checking the TCRdb D call of TRBD2 is not possible without DNA. CDR3 length equals 15 residues. The CDR3 loop reads CASSPWAGGSYEQYF.

The chain recombines TRBV5-1 with TRBJ2-7. This CDR3 has 12 residues. Germline V lookup: CDR1 SGHRS, CDR2 YFSETQ. CDR3 in amino acids: CASSLVAYEQYF. Full variable domain (rest looked up from reference TRBV5-1 and TRBJ2-7): KAGVTQTPRYLIKTRGQQVTLSCSPISGHRSVSWYQQTPGQGLQFLFEYFSETQRNKGNFPGRFSGRQFSNSRSEMNVSTLELGDSALYLCASSLVAYEQYFGPGTRLTVT.

The chain has TRBV7-9 and TRBJ2-1. This CDR3 has 13 residues. Germline CDR1 and CDR2: SEHNR and FQNEAQ (reference sequence). The CDR3 here is CASSALGYNEQFF.

V is TRBV6-5 and J is TRBJ2-7; checking the TCRdb D call of TRBD1 is not possible without DNA. The CDR3 is 13 residues long. The germline V gene has CDR1 MNHEY and CDR2 SVGAGI. The chain's CDR3 is CASLTGTTYEQYF.